The next 25 T cell receptor beta chains were all read from a single sample in a study of blood T cell repertoires in COVID-19. Profiled with immunoSEQ multiplex PCR; TCRdb holds only in-frame clones, not every one. The sample carries roughly 290,000 clones, approximately 86% recorded once. Sequencing input: peripheral blood. Every receptor here comes from a woman in her 30s who had recovered from COVID-19.

The genes are TRBV27 and TRBJ2-2, with D possibly matching TRBD1 (6 bases). The CDR3 runs to 14 residues. Between the trimmed V and J ends, which lost 6 bases and 1 base, there was a span of 9 bases. Germline-derived CDR1 and CDR2 are MNHEY and SMNVEV (reference sequence). The CDR3, as DNA: TGTGCCAGCAGAAAGGGACAGAACACCGGGGAGCTGTTTTTT. Its protein is CASRKGQNTGELFF.

The count of this clone is one. V and J are TRBV28 and TRBJ1-1, with D hard to call. Germline CDR1 MDHEN, CDR2 SYDVKM. This CDR3 contains 12 residues. The ends were cut back, 8 bases at V and 0 bases at J, with 7 bases in the middle. The CDR3 spells CASASVNTEAFF. DNA for the CDR3: TGTGCCAGCGCTTCAGTGAACACTGAAGCTTTCTTT. The full variable domain, its missing parts supplied by reference TRBV28 and TRBJ1-1, is DVKVTQSSRYLVKRTGEKVFLECVQDMDHENMFWYRQDPGLGLRLIYFSYDVKMKEKGDIPEGYSVSREKKERFSLILESASTNQTSMYLCASASVNTEAFFGQGTRLTVV.

This clone has just one count. The chain uses TRBV19 and TRBJ1-5; 7 nucleotides match TRBD1. The CDR3 is 14 residues long. Germline loops: CDR1 LNHDA, CDR2 SQIVND (reference sequence). V lost 6 bases and J lost 3; bases outside the gene matches: 5. CDR3 region: CASRADRDNQPQHF. CDR3 in DNA: TGTGCCAGTAGAGCCGACAGGGACAATCAGCCCCAGCATTTT.

This clone was picked up a small number of times. One junction end does not reproduce the germline sequence, and a read error may be involved. This sequence joins TRBV30 and TRBJ2-1; TRBD1 matches at 7 bases. Germline values: CDR1 GTSNPN, CDR2 SVGIG (reference sequence). The CDR3 spans 11 residues. The CDR3 protein is CAWSADRIPIF. Here the CDR3 DNA reads TGTGCCTGGAGTGCGGACAGGATCCCGATCTTC.

The V call is TRBV9, the J call TRBJ2-3; tentatively, D is TRBD1 (6 bases). V shed 4 bases and J shed 5 bases, with 14 bases lying between them. The CDR3 is 14 amino acids. Germline V gene lookup returns CDR1 SGDLS and CDR2 YYNGEE. The CDR3 loop reads CASSPTTGRDTQYF. Here the CDR3 DNA reads TGTGCCAGCAGCCCCACGACAGGCAGAGATACGCAGTATTTT. Full variable domain (outside the CDR3, taken from reference TRBV9 and TRBJ2-3): DSGVTQTPKHLITATGQRVTLRCSPRSGDLSVYWYQQSLDQGLQFLIQYYNGEERAKGNILERFSAQQFPDLHSELNLSSLELGDSALYFCASSPTTGRDTQYFGPGTRLTVL.

V and J are TRBV5-6 and TRBJ1-2; the D is unclear. The CDR3 totals 17 residues. CDR1 and CDR2 from the germline V gene are SGHDT and YYEEEE. Trimming removed 5 bases at V and 1 base at J, with 21 bases between. CDR3 loop: CASRHTSGEMSNYGYTF. The DNA for the CDR3 is TGTGCCAGCAGGCACACAAGCGGGGAGATGAGTAACTATGGCTACACCTTC.

The rearrangement uses TRBV30 and TRBJ1-1, with 8 bases identical to TRBD1. CDR1 is GTSNPN, CDR2 SVGIG, per germline (reference sequence). Trimming took 5 bases from V and 10 from J; bases not matched to a gene: 3. This CDR3 is 10 amino acids long. For the CDR3, the DNA is TGTGCCTGGGGACAGGGAGGAGCTTTCTTT. This translates into CAWGQGGAFF.

J is TRBJ2-1 and V is TRBV7-8; weak D call: TRBD2 (5 bases). V lost 4 bases to trimming and J lost 8 bases, with 12 bases between them. CDR1 and CDR2 (germline): SGHVS, FQNEAQ. The CDR3 is made up of 13 amino acids. The CDR3 here is CASSYLAGHEQFF. CDR3 nucleotides: TGTGCCAGCAGCTACCTTGCGGGCCATGAGCAGTTCTTC.

Here the CDR3 DNA reads TGTGCCTGGAGTCAGGGGCAGACGACTGGAAACACCATATATTTT. It specifies CAWSQGQTTGNTIYF. The rearrangement links TRBV30 to TRBJ1-3, with a tentative D call TRBD1 (6 bases). The CDR3 extends over 15 amino acids. Germline V gene data show CDR1 as GTSNPN and CDR2 as SVGIG (reference sequence). With 2 bases removed from V and 2 bases from J, the gap between germline ends came to 13 bases.

The chain combines TRBV4-1 with TRBJ2-3; TRBD2 is a possible D gene (6 bases). Per the germline V gene, CDR1 is MGHRA and CDR2 is YSYEKL. With 0 bases removed from V and 2 bases from J, the gap between germline ends came to 12 bases. This CDR3 comprises 16 residues. The CDR3 is CASSQEVGLNTDTQYF. CDR3 in DNA: TGCGCCAGCAGCCAAGAAGTAGGACTAAACACAGATACGCAGTATTTT.

This clone was picked up one time. This chain uses TRBV7-2 with TRBJ2-7; a possible D gene is TRBD1 (5 bases). This CDR3 has 14 amino acids. Germline values: CDR1 SGHTA, CDR2 FQGNSA. V gave up 8 bases and J gave up 4 bases, with 18 bases separating them. The CDR3 reads CASRSTATSYEQYF. The DNA of the CDR3 is TGTGCCAGCCGATCGACAGCAACCTCTTACGAGCAGTACTTC.

Comments on this clone: The identical CDR3 is also encoded by other nucleotide sequences in the sample. The chain links TRBV19 to TRBJ1-5, with 9 bases fitting TRBD1. Germline V gene lookup returns CDR1 LNHDA and CDR2 SQIVND (reference sequence). After removal of 1 base from V and 5 bases from J, the junction contained 0 bases not matched to a gene. This CDR3 region has 14 residues. The DNA for the CDR3 is TGTGCCAGTAGTATAGGGACAGGGGATCAGCCCCAGCATTTT. This gives the protein CASSIGTGDQPQHF.

Only a few counts were recorded for this clone. The V call is TRBV19, the J call TRBJ2-5; TRBD1 agrees at 9 bases. The junction had 3 bases not matched to a gene; V was cut back by 3 bases and J by 1 base. The CDR3 totals 15 residues. Germline values: CDR1 LNHDA, CDR2 SQIVND (reference sequence). The CDR3 region is CASSIDRGIQETQYF. The DNA for the CDR3 is TGTGCCAGTAGTATCGACAGGGGGATCCAAGAGACCCAGTACTTC.

The CDR3 reads CASSLVQLQETQYF. CDR3 in DNA: TGTGCCAGCAGCTTAGTACAGCTTCAAGAGACCCAGTACTTC. The rearrangement uses TRBV7-9 and TRBJ2-5; D unclear. V was shortened by 1 base and J by 2 bases, with 8 bases between the two germline ends. There are 14 residues in the CDR3. In germline, CDR1 is SEHNR, CDR2 FQNEAQ (reference sequence).

V is TRBV28 and J is TRBJ1-2; TRBD1 aligns across 11 bases. CDR1 MDHEN and CDR2 SYDVKM come from the germline V gene. Trimming took 5 bases from V and 8 from J; bases not matched to a gene: 10. CDR3 length: 15 amino acids. CDR3 in amino acids: CASSHIPDRGLGYTF. Here the CDR3 DNA reads TGTGCCAGCAGTCACATTCCGGACAGGGGGCTCGGCTACACCTTC.

This clone was seen a few times. This chain links TRBV7-9 with TRBJ2-7; D unclear. The CDR3 runs 11 residues. CDR1 and CDR2 from the germline V gene are SEHNR and FQNEAQ (reference sequence). The V end lost 5 bases, the J end lost 4 bases, and 6 bases lay between the germline ends. CDR3 bases: TGTGCCAGCAGCACTAATTACGAGCAGTACTTC. As protein: CASSTNYEQYF. The full variable domain, rest sourced from reference TRBV7-9 and TRBJ2-7, is DTGVSQNPRHKITKRGQNVTFRCDPISEHNRLYWYRQTLGQGPEFLTYFQNEAQLEKSRLLSDRFSAERPKGSFSTLEIQRTEQGDSAMYLCASSTNYEQYFGPGTRLTVT.

CDR3 protein: CASSLDGLAGGTTDTQYF. Written as DNA, the CDR3 is TGTGCCAGCAGCTTAGATGGGCTAGCGGGGGGGACCACAGATACGCAGTATTTT. V gene TRBV11-2 combines with J gene TRBJ2-3, with 12 bases matching TRBD2. Germline V gives CDR1 SGHAT, CDR2 FQNNGV. The CDR3 has 18 residues. V shed 0 bases, J shed 2 bases, and the junction held 6 bases outside the gene matches.

The chain is built from TRBV27 and TRBJ2-7, with D tentatively TRBD2 (7 bases). CDR1 and CDR2 from the germline V gene are MNHEY and SMNVEV (reference sequence). V lost 3 bases and J lost 0, with 15 bases in between. The CDR3 has 16 residues. This CDR3 reads CASSFGGGKSSYEQYF. The CDR3 coding sequence is TGTGCCAGCAGTTTTGGGGGGGGCAAGAGCTCCTACGAGCAGTACTTC.

About this clone itself: Different DNA sequences within this sample yield the same CDR3. This chain uses TRBV18 with TRBJ2-5, with a weak D call TRBD1 (5 bases). This CDR3 has 13 amino acids. CDR1 is KGHSH, CDR2 LQKENI, per germline. Trimming took off 4 bases at V and 4 bases at J, with 10 bases between the two ends. CDR3 amino acids: CASSQGQGETQYF. DNA for the CDR3: TGTGCCAGCTCACAGGGGCAAGGAGAGACCCAGTACTTC.

This chain links TRBV5-1 with TRBJ2-7; TRBD1 matches at 7 bases. CDR3 length equals 15 residues. V gave up 4 bases and J gave up 0 bases; unmatched junction bases: 7. Germline V gene lookup returns CDR1 SGHRS and CDR2 YFSETQ. This CDR3 reads CASSPGQANSYEQYF. The CDR3 DNA reads as TGCGCCAGCAGCCCTGGACAGGCCAACTCCTACGAGCAGTACTTC.

The chain is built from TRBV15 and TRBJ2-6; D is possibly TRBD1 (5 bases). This CDR3 contains 14 residues. V shed 2 bases and J shed 4 bases, with 6 bases lying between them. CDR1 and CDR2 (germline): LNHNV, YYDKDF (reference sequence). CDR3 DNA: TGTGCCACCAGCAGACAGGGCGGGGCCAACGTCCTGACTTTC. Translation: CATSRQGGANVLTF.

This rearrangement joins TRBV3-1 (or the pseudogene TRBV3-2) to TRBJ1-3; D not certain. Trimming removed 0 bases at V and 0 bases at J, with 9 bases between. CDR3 length: 16 amino acids. CDR1 LGHDT and CDR2 YNNKEL come from the germline V gene (reference sequence). The CDR3 region is CASSQDPGFSGNTIYF. The CDR3 region has the DNA TGTGCCAGCAGCCAAGATCCGGGTTTCTCTGGAAACACCATATATTTT.

The chain has TRBV5-1 and TRBJ2-1; 11 bases line up with TRBD2. V trimming: 6 bases; J trimming: 8 bases; junction bases outside the gene matches: 13. The germline CDR1 and CDR2 sequences are SGHRS and YFSETQ. CDR3 size: 16 residues. DNA for the CDR3: TGCGCCAGCAACCCCCGTAATAGCGGGGGGGCATATGAGCAGTTCTTC. This encodes CASNPRNSGGAYEQFF.

The gene calls are TRBV9 and TRBJ2-5; 12 bases fit TRBD2. V lost 0 bases and J lost 5; bases outside the gene matches: 5. The length of the CDR3 is 16 residues. Germline V gene lookup returns CDR1 SGDLS and CDR2 YYNGEE. CDR3 loop: CASSVAALAGGETQYF. In nucleotides, the CDR3 is TGTGCCAGCAGCGTAGCTGCCCTAGCGGGAGGGGAGACCCAGTACTTC.

This chain connects TRBV27 to TRBJ2-7, with 12 bases fitting TRBD2. This CDR3 contains 15 residues. After removal of 4 bases from V and 3 bases from J, the junction contained 4 bases not matched to a gene. Germline CDR1 and CDR2: MNHEY and SMNVEV (reference sequence). CDR3 in DNA: TGTGCCAGCAGTTGGACTAGCGGGACTTACTACGAGCAGTACTTC. It translates to CASSWTSGTYYEQYF.